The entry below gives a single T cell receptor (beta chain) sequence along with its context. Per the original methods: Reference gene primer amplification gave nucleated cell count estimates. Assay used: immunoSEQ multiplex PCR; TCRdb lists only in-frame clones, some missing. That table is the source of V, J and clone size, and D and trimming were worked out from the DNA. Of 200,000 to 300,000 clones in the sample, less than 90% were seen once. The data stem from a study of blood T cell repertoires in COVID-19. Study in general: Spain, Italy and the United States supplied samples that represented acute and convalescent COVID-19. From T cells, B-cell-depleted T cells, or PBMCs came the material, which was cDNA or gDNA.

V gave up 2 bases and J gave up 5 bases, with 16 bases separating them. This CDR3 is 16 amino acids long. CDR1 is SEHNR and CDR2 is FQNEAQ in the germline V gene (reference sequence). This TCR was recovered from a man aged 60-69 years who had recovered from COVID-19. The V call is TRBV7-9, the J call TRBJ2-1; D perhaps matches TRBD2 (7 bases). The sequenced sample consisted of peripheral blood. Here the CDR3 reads CASSLQGRGLDNEQFF. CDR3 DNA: TGTGCCAGCAGCTTACAGGGGCGAGGACTAGACAATGAGCAGTTCTTC.